These T cell receptor beta chains were read from a single sample in a study of blood T cells in healthy people across ages. Each CDR3 protein is one row after TCRdb ran MiXCR on the 5' RACE reads. This sample has around 990,000 distinct CDR3 sequences, with roughly two fifths found just once. The specimen sequenced was blood. The source is a young man in good health. The CDR3 runs from the conserved cysteine through the conserved F or W. A D gene is named only where the DNA matches it firmly. Clone size is shown for a subset of rows, as once, few, many or a class of expanded clone.

V: TRBV7-9; J: TRBJ1-1; D: NA; size: NA; DNA: TGTGCCAGCAGCTTACGGGGTGCCCGGGTGAACACTGAAGCTTTCTTT; CDR3: CASSLRGARVNTEAFF
V: TRBV20-1; J: TRBJ1-2; D: TRBD1; size: few; DNA: TGCAGTGCTCCGCAACTACAGGGGGGGGGCTATGGCTACACCTTC; CDR3: CSAPQLQGGGYGYTF
V: TRBV10-3; J: TRBJ1-2; D: NA; size: NA; DNA: TGTGCCATCAGTGAGTCGGACGGACAGCAAGACGGCTACACCTTC; CDR3: CAISESDGQQDGYTF
V: TRBV28; J: TRBJ1-5; D: NA; size: many; DNA: TGTGCCAGCAGCCAGACTAGCAATCAGCCCCAGCATTTT; CDR3: CASSQTSNQPQHF
V: TRBV5-1; J: TRBJ2-3; D: NA; size: NA; DNA: TGCGCCAGCAGCTCGGTAGTGAGTTCTAGCACAGATACGCAGTATTTT; CDR3: CASSSVVSSSTDTQYF
V: TRBV20-1; J: TRBJ2-1; D: NA; size: NA; DNA: TGCAGTGCTGGAGTAACTAGCTCCCATGAGCAGTTCTTC; CDR3: CSAGVTSSHEQFF
V: TRBV12-3/TRBV12-4; J: TRBJ1-4; D: TRBD1; size: few; DNA: TGTGCCAGCAGTCCGGGACAGGCTTTGGAAAAACTGTTTTTT; CDR3: CASSPGQALEKLFF
V: TRBV2; J: TRBJ1-2; D: TRBD1; size: NA; DNA: TGTGCCAGCAGAACCGGGACAGCCTATGGCTACACCTTC; CDR3: CASRTGTAYGYTF
V: TRBV20-1; J: TRBJ2-3; D: TRBD2; size: NA; DNA: TGCAGTGCTAGATTTCATGGGACTAGCGGGGACACAGATACGCAGTATTTT; CDR3: CSARFHGTSGDTDTQYF
V: TRBV12-3/TRBV12-4; J: TRBJ1-2; D: NA; size: few; DNA: TGTGCCAGCAGTTTTGAGGACTGGCATGGCTACACCTTC; CDR3: CASSFEDWHGYTF
V: TRBV5-1; J: TRBJ1-1; D: TRBD1; size: NA; DNA: TGCGCCAGCAGCTCCCGGGGACAGGGAAGTACTGAAGCTTTCTTT; CDR3: CASSSRGQGSTEAFF
V: TRBV27; J: TRBJ2-7; D: TRBD1; size: NA; DNA: TGTGCCAGCAGTTTAGCCGGGACAGGGCTGTTTGAGCAGTACTTC; CDR3: CASSLAGTGLFEQYF
V: TRBV9; J: TRBJ2-3; D: TRBD1; size: few; DNA: TGTGCCAGCAGCGTTGGGACAGGGGCGGGGGCAGATACGCAGTATTTT; CDR3: CASSVGTGAGADTQYF
V: TRBV5-1; J: TRBJ2-7; D: TRBD2; size: NA; DNA: TGCGCCAGCAGCGCGGGACTAGCGGTCTACGAGCAGTACTTC; CDR3: CASSAGLAVYEQYF
V: TRBV6-5; J: TRBJ2-3; D: TRBD2; size: NA; DNA: TGTGCCAGCAGTTATCGCCACCCCTCTTATAAGCGGGGGAAGACAGATACGCAGTATTTT; CDR3: CASSYRHPSYKRGKTDTQYF
V: TRBV18; J: TRBJ1-5; D: TRBD1; size: NA; DNA: TGTGCCAGCTCACCCTCCGGACAGGGGGGCGGCAATCAGCCCCAGCATTTT; CDR3: CASSPSGQGGGNQPQHF
V: TRBV9; J: TRBJ2-1; D: TRBD2; size: NA; DNA: TGTGCCAGCAGCGGGCCCCTAGCGGGAGTCTACAATGAGCAGTTCTTC; CDR3: CASSGPLAGVYNEQFF
V: TRBV7-9; J: TRBJ1-4; D: NA; size: NA; DNA: TGTGCCAGCAGTGAAATATCAGGGAGTAATGAAAAACTGTTTTTT; CDR3: CASSEISGSNEKLFF
V: TRBV20-1; J: TRBJ1-1; D: TRBD1; size: NA; DNA: TGCAGTGCTAGGACGGGACAGGGCGCTGAGGCTTTCTTT; CDR3: CSARTGQGAEAFF
V: TRBV12-3/TRBV12-4; J: TRBJ1-2; D: NA; size: many; DNA: TGTGCCAGCAGTCTACGGGGTAGCTATGGCTACACCTTC; CDR3: CASSLRGSYGYTF
V: TRBV20-1; J: TRBJ1-2; D: TRBD1; size: NA; DNA: TGCAGTGCTCCGACAGGGGCCATCTATGGCTACACCTTC; CDR3: CSAPTGAIYGYTF
V: TRBV7-2; J: TRBJ1-4; D: NA; size: NA; DNA: TGTGCCAGCAGGGCGATCCTCAATGAAAAACTGTTTTTT; CDR3: CASRAILNEKLFF